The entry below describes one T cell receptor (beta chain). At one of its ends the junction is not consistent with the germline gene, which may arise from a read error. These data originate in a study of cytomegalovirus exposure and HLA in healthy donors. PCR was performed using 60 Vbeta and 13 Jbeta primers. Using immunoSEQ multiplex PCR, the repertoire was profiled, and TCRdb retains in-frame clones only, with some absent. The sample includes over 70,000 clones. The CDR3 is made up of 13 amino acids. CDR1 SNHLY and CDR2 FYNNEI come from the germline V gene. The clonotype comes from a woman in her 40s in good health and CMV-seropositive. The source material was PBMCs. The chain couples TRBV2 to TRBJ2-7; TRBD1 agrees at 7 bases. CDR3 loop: CASSGPRGQAANF. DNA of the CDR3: TGTGCCAGCAGTGGCCCCAGAGGACAGGCCGCAAACTTC.